This T cell receptor (beta chain) was documented in a study of T cell responses to AZD1222 COVID-19 vaccine. Only in-frame clones appear in the TCRdb table, and some are missing; sequencing was by immunoSEQ multiplex PCR. The table includes about 120,000 clones, approximately 90% detected once. Second-dose intervals near 4 or 12 weeks were combined. The CDR3 is made up of 16 amino acids. V lost 1 base, J lost 3 bases, and 12 bases lay in between. CDR1 and CDR2 (germline): LGHDT, YNNKEL (reference sequence). The material sequenced was peripheral blood, taken 28 days after the second AZD1222 dose. The chain carries TRBV3-1 (or the pseudogene TRBV3-2) and TRBJ2-2, with D tentatively TRBD1 or TRBD2 (7 bases each). The sequence was obtained from an adult who received the AZD1222 COVID-19 vaccine. Written as DNA, the CDR3 is TGTGCCAGCAGCCAAGTATCAGGGGGGGACACCGGGGAGCTGTTTTTT. This gives the protein CASSQVSGGDTGELFF.